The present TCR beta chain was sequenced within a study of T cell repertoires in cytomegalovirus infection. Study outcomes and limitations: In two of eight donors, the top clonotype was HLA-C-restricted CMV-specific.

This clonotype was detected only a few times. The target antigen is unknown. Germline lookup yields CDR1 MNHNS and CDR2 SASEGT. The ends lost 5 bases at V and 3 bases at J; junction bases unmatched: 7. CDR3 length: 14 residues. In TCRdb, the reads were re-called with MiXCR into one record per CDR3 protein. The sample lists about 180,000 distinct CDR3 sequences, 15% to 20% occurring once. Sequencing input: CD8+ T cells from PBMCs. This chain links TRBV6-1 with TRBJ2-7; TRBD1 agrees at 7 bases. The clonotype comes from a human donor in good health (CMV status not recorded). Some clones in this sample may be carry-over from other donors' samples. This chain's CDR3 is CASSSGDSNYEQYF. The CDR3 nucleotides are TGTGCCAGCAGTTCCGGGGACAGTAACTACGAGCAGTACTTC.